The 24 T cell receptor beta chains presented below share a single source sample, sequenced in a study of blood T cell repertoires in COVID-19. Data came from immunoSEQ multiplex PCR; TCRdb stores just in-frame clones and leaves some out. In the table there are about 190,000 clones, roughly 80% of which are singletons. The sequenced sample was peripheral blood. Source of these receptors: a woman in her forties or fifties with acute or convalescent COVID-19.

The chain has TRBV15 and TRBJ2-1; 11 bases align to TRBD2. Per the germline V gene, CDR1 is LNHNV and CDR2 is YYDKDF (reference sequence). The CDR3 length is 16 residues. The V gene end was trimmed by 2 bases and the J gene end by 7 bases; junction bases not matched to a gene: 7. The CDR3 loop is CATSRFTSGSSNEQFF. In nucleotides, the CDR3 is TGTGCCACCAGCAGATTCACTAGCGGGAGTTCGAATGAGCAGTTCTTC.

The chain links TRBV19 to TRBJ2-7, with 8 bases fitting TRBD1. The CDR3 spans 15 residues. The trim removed 1 base at V and 3 bases at J, leaving 5 bases unmatched. Germline V gives CDR1 LNHDA, CDR2 SQIVND (reference sequence). In DNA, the CDR3 is TGTGCCAGTAGTATAGGGACAGGGCGGTTCTACGAGCAGTACTTC. Protein sequence: CASSIGTGRFYEQYF. Full variable domain (missing parts from reference TRBV19 and TRBJ2-7): DGGITQSPKYLFRKEGQNVTLSCEQNLNHDAMYWYRQDPGQGLRLIYYSQIVNDFQKGDIAEGYSVSREKKESFPLTVTSAQKNPTAFYLCASSIGTGRFYEQYFGPGTRLTVT.

The rearrangement links TRBV30 to TRBJ1-4; D is undetermined. Germline V CDR1 and CDR2: GTSNPN, SVGIG (reference sequence). The CDR3 contains 13 residues. With 0 bases removed from V and 8 bases from J, the gap between germline ends came to 10 bases. This chain's CDR3 is CAWSVSVWEKLFF. CDR3 nucleotides: TGTGCCTGGAGTGTGTCGGTATGGGAAAAACTGTTTTTT.

This rearrangement joins TRBV7-8 to TRBJ1-5, with D possibly being TRBD1 (6 bases). Germline CDR1 reads SGHVS; CDR2 reads FQNEAQ. Trimming pared 3 bases from V and 0 bases from J, leaving 21 bases between. The length of the CDR3 is 19 residues. The CDR3 protein is CASSFGGGRPPYSNQPQHF. The CDR3 coding sequence is TGTGCCAGCAGCTTTGGGGGGGGGCGTCCCCCCTATAGCAATCAGCCCCAGCATTTT.

With regard to this clone: One junction end does not reproduce the germline sequence, and a read error may be involved. J is TRBJ2-7 and V is TRBV5-1, with 8 bases identical to TRBD1. The CDR3 covers 12 residues. The V gene's germline CDR1 is SGHRS and CDR2 YFSETQ. The CDR3 here is CASSNTGTGEFF. The CDR3 region has the DNA TGCGCCAGCTCGAATACCGGGACAGGAGAATTTTTC.

In its sample, this clone was seen once. This chain uses TRBV4-2 with TRBJ2-3; TRBD2 aligns across 11 bases. Trimming removed 0 bases from V and 4 bases from J; junction bases left unmatched: 9. The CDR3 extends over 18 amino acids. Germline lookup yields CDR1 LGHNA and CDR2 YNFKEQ. The CDR3 region is CASSQEDSGGAGSDTQYF. The CDR3 DNA follows: TGTGCCAGCAGCCAAGAGGATAGCGGGGGGGCAGGCTCAGATACGCAGTATTTT.

The V and J genes are TRBV3-1 (or the pseudogene TRBV3-2) and TRBJ1-1; 7 positions match TRBD1. The CDR3 has 14 amino acids. Germline V gene sequence: CDR1 LGHDT, CDR2 YNNKEL (reference sequence). V shed 7 bases, J shed 1 base, and the junction held 6 bases outside the gene matches. As DNA, the CDR3 is TGTGCCAGCACCCACCGGGACAGGAACACTGAAGCTTTCTTT. Its translation is CASTHRDRNTEAFF.

The V and J genes are TRBV6-6 and TRBJ2-2, with 8 positions matching TRBD1. CDR1 and CDR2 (germline): MNHNY, SVGAGI (reference sequence). With 5 bases clipped from V and 1 base from J, the junction kept 9 bases outside the gene matches. There are 17 residues in the CDR3. The CDR3 DNA is TGTGCCAGCAGTCCCCTGGGACAGGTGGGGAACACCGGGGAGCTGTTTTTT. It is translated as CASSPLGQVGNTGELFF.

Here the CDR3 DNA reads TGTGCCAGTAGTATGTTTGGGACAGGGAAGGACAATGAGCAGTTCTTC. Protein product: CASSMFGTGKDNEQFF. The chain carries TRBV19 and TRBJ2-1, with 9 bases lining up with TRBD1. V lost 3 bases to trimming and J lost 5 bases; unmatched junction nucleotides: 8. Germline lookup yields CDR1 LNHDA and CDR2 SQIVND (reference sequence). CDR3 length: 16 amino acids.

The rearrangement uses TRBV7-9 and TRBJ2-1; 8 bases are a match to TRBD2. V was clipped by 5 bases and J by 6 bases; unmatched bases: 12. CDR1 and CDR2 (germline): SEHNR, FQNEAQ (reference sequence). The length of the CDR3 is 16 residues. In DNA, the CDR3 is TGTGCCAGCAGCCTCGACGGACTAGCCCACCTCAATGAGCAGTTCTTC. Translated, it gives CASSLDGLAHLNEQFF. The whole variable domain, remainder taken from reference TRBV7-9 and TRBJ2-1, is DTGVSQNPRHKITKRGQNVTFRCDPISEHNRLYWYRQTLGQGPEFLTYFQNEAQLEKSRLLSDRFSAERPKGSFSTLEIQRTEQGDSAMYLCASSLDGLAHLNEQFFGPGTRLTVL.

The chain carries TRBV11-3 and TRBJ2-7, with TRBD2 identical over 8 bases. Trimming cost V 1 base and J 4 bases; bases outside gene matches: 3. Germline V gives CDR1 SGHNT, CDR2 YENEEA. The CDR3 totals 14 residues. The CDR3 region has the DNA TGTGCCAGCAGCTTAGCGGGGGGGCCGTACGAGCAGTACTTC. Protein: CASSLAGGPYEQYF.

This chain joins TRBV2 and TRBJ1-1; D is ambiguous. This CDR3 has 12 amino acids. Germline CDR1 reads SNHLY; CDR2 reads FYNNEI. Trimming cost V 7 bases and J 2 bases, with 8 bases left between them. The CDR3 is CASMRQNTEAFF. CDR3 sequence (DNA): TGTGCCAGCATGCGTCAAAACACTGAAGCTTTCTTT.

J is TRBJ2-3 and V is TRBV6-4; D gene ambiguous. Trimming shortened V by 4 bases and J by 3 bases, and 14 bases separated the two germline ends. Per the germline V gene, CDR1 is MRHNA and CDR2 is SNTAGT. The CDR3 totals 15 residues. The CDR3 is CASSGVIRSTDTQYF. In DNA, the CDR3 is TGTGCCAGCAGTGGCGTGATTAGATCTACAGATACGCAGTATTTT.

The chain links TRBV19 to TRBJ2-7, with a tentative D call TRBD1 (5 bases). This CDR3 is 13 amino acids long. CDR1 and CDR2 from the germline V gene are LNHDA and SQIVND (reference sequence). Trimming left V 1 base short and J 7 bases short, with 11 bases between. The CDR3 DNA reads as TGTGCCAGTAGTATAGCCCCAGGGCGAGAGCAGTACTTC. The encoded protein is CASSIAPGREQYF.

The rearrangement links TRBV24-1 to TRBJ2-1, with D possibly matching TRBD1 (7 bases). V was shortened by 3 bases and J by 0 bases, with 17 bases between the two germline ends. The germline gives CDR1 KGHDR, CDR2 SFDVKD. The CDR3 covers 18 residues. In nucleotides, the CDR3 is TGTGCCACCAGTGATCCCGCGGGACAGTTCAGCTCCTACAATGAGCAGTTCTTC. It translates to CATSDPAGQFSSYNEQFF.

V and J are TRBV5-1 and TRBJ1-4; D remains ambiguous. CDR3 length: 15 amino acids. V was cut by 0 bases and J by 0 bases, with 6 bases left in between. Per the germline V gene, CDR1 is SGHRS and CDR2 is YFSETQ. The CDR3 region has the DNA TGCGCCAGCAGCTTGGCGGGTGCAACTAATGAAAAACTGTTTTTT. Translated, it gives CASSLAGATNEKLFF. Based on the CDR3 plus reference TRBV5-1 and TRBJ1-4, the full variable domain is KAGVTQTPRYLIKTRGQQVTLSCSPISGHRSVSWYQQTPGQGLQFLFEYFSETQRNKGNFPGRFSGRQFSNSRSEMNVSTLELGDSALYLCASSLAGATNEKLFFGSGTQLSVL.

The rearrangement joins TRBV19 to TRBJ1-3; TRBD1 agrees at 7 bases. In germline, CDR1 is LNHDA, CDR2 SQIVND (reference sequence). The CDR3 loop spans 15 amino acids. J was trimmed by 3 bases and V by 4 bases; bases with no gene match: 6. The CDR3 DNA sequence: TGTGCCAGTAGTAGGCGCGGACAGGATGGAAACACCATATATTTT. Translation gives CASSRRGQDGNTIYF.

The chain employs TRBV10-3 and TRBJ1-1, with 9 bases identical to TRBD1. V lost 5 bases and J lost 0; bases outside the gene matches: 7. This CDR3 has 16 residues. Germline values: CDR1 ENHRY, CDR2 SYGVKD. CDR3 nucleotides: TGTGCCATCAGTCGACAGGGGGGGGGAATGAACACTGAAGCTTTCTTT. Translating gives CAISRQGGGMNTEAFF.

The CDR3 protein is CASSQDRSPTGADQPQHF. Written as DNA, the CDR3 is TGCGCCAGCAGCCAAGATAGGTCCCCTACAGGGGCGGACCAGCCCCAGCATTTT. V and J are TRBV4-3 and TRBJ1-5; TRBD1 matches at 7 bases. The CDR3 has 18 residues. Germline CDR1 reads LGHNA; CDR2 reads YSLEER. The J segment lost 7 bases and the V segment lost 0 bases, leaving 15 bases of the junction unmatched.

This clone is a singleton in its sample. The chain employs TRBV7-2 and TRBJ2-6; 8 positions agree with TRBD1. Per germline, CDR1 SGHTA and CDR2 FQGNSA. J lost 4 bases, V lost 3 bases, and 5 bases had no gene match. The CDR3 is 16 residues long. DNA of the CDR3: TGTGCCAGCAGCTTGACAGGGGCGGTGGGGGCCAACGTCCTGACTTTC. Translation gives CASSLTGAVGANVLTF.

The chain is built from TRBV15 and TRBJ2-7; D is undetermined. The CDR3 totals 14 residues. Germline V gene lookup returns CDR1 LNHNV and CDR2 YYDKDF (reference sequence). Between the trimmed V and J ends, which lost 0 bases and 3 bases, there was a span of 9 bases. CDR3 protein: CATSREATGYEQYF. CDR3 DNA: TGTGCCACCAGCAGAGAAGCAACCGGCTACGAGCAGTACTTC.

The chain links TRBV9 to TRBJ2-1, with TRBD2 matching over 7 bases. There are 17 residues in the CDR3. V dropped 4 bases and J dropped 1; count of bases not matched to a gene: 11. Germline CDR1 reads SGDLS; CDR2 reads YYNGEE. The DNA of the CDR3 is TGTGCCAGCAGCACGACGCAGCGGGGCCGTTCCTACAATGAGCAGTTCTTC. Translating gives CASSTTQRGRSYNEQFF.

CDR3 coding DNA: TGTGCCACCAGTGACGCGGGCACGGGCCAAGAGACCCAGTACTTC. Its protein product is CATSDAGTGQETQYF. The rearrangement joins TRBV24-1 to TRBJ2-5; the D gene is possibly TRBD2 (5 bases). Trimming took 4 bases from V and 1 from J, leaving 12 bases between them. This CDR3 has 15 amino acids. From germline, CDR1 is KGHDR and CDR2 SFDVKD.

Details on this clone: Other DNA sequences in this specimen translate into the identical CDR3. CDR3 in amino acids: CASSPDRGGEKLFF. DNA for the CDR3: TGTGCCAGCTCACCGGACAGGGGAGGGGAAAAACTGTTTTTT. This chain connects TRBV18 to TRBJ1-4; 9 bases match TRBD1. The CDR3 sequence is 14 residues long. CDR1 is KGHSH and CDR2 is LQKENI in the germline V gene. V dropped 3 bases and J dropped 8; count of bases not matched to a gene: 4.